These 21 T cell receptor beta chains were all obtained from the same sample, sequenced in a study of blood T cell repertoires in COVID-19. TCRdb's copy holds only in-frame clones and misses some; the assay was immunoSEQ multiplex PCR. The data contain 270,000 or so clones, under 90% of them seen just once; the ten biggest clones take up approximately 3.1%. The specimen sequenced was peripheral blood. The receptors shown here come from a woman aged 18-29 years with acute or convalescent COVID-19.

This chain connects TRBV6-2 or TRBV6-3 to TRBJ2-7; a possible D gene is TRBD1 (5 bases). The CDR3 totals 13 residues. Germline V gives CDR1 MNHEY, CDR2 SVGEGT. The V gene lost 2 bases and the J gene lost 3 bases, with 8 bases spanning the gap. The chain's CDR3 is CASSYARDYEQYF. The CDR3 region has the DNA TGTGCCAGCAGTTACGCCAGGGACTACGAGCAGTACTTC.

The rearrangement links TRBV3-1 (or the pseudogene TRBV3-2) to TRBJ2-7; no clear D gene. Trimming took off 2 bases at V and 3 bases at J, with 5 bases between the two ends. The CDR3 is 12 amino acids. The V gene's germline CDR1 is LGHDT and CDR2 YNNKEL (reference sequence). CDR3 DNA: TGTGCCAGCAGCCAAACCAGCTACGAGCAGTACTTC. Its protein product is CASSQTSYEQYF.

This chain links TRBV5-8 with TRBJ2-5, with a tentative D call TRBD2 (6 bases). The CDR3 loop spans 11 amino acids. Per germline, CDR1 SGHTS and CDR2 YDEGEE. With 1 base removed from V and 13 bases from J, the gap between germline ends came to 11 bases. The CDR3 DNA sequence: TGTGCCAGCAGCTTGACTAGCCGCCCGTACTTC. The encoded protein is CASSLTSRPYF. The whole variable domain, remainder taken from reference TRBV5-8 and TRBJ2-5, is EAGVTQSPTHLIKTRGQQATLRCSPISGHTSVYWYQQALGLGLQFLLWYDEGEERNRGNFPPRFSGRQFPNYSSELNVNALELEDSALYLCASSLTSRPYFGPGTRLLVL.

V is TRBV7-2 and J is TRBJ2-7; the match to TRBD2 covers 8 bases. Trimming at V came to 3 bases and at J to 0 bases, leaving 7 bases not matched to a gene. Germline lookup yields CDR1 SGHTA and CDR2 FQGNSA. The CDR3 sequence is 16 residues long. The CDR3 bases are TGTGCCAGCAGCTTTCGACTAGCGCAGAGCTCCTACGAGCAGTACTTC. Its translation: CASSFRLAQSSYEQYF. The complete variable domain, with remaining parts taken from reference TRBV7-2 and TRBJ2-7, reads GAGVSQSPSNKVTEKGKDVELRCDPISGHTALYWYRQSLGQGLEFLIYFQGNSAPDKSGLPSDRFSAERTGGSVSTLTIQRTQQEDSAVYLCASSFRLAQSSYEQYFGPGTRLTVT.

The V call is TRBV4-2, the J call TRBJ1-6; the D is unclear. CDR3 length equals 16 residues. V was clipped by 3 bases and J by 6 bases, with 15 bases between them. Per germline, CDR1 LGHNA and CDR2 YNFKEQ. Here the CDR3 reads CASSQTRTGINSPLHF. The CDR3 nucleotides are TGTGCCAGCAGCCAGACTCGGACCGGGATTAATTCACCCCTCCACTTT.

The V and J genes are TRBV11-3 and TRBJ2-1; D not resolved. CDR3 size: 13 residues. Trimming removed 1 base from V and 6 bases from J, with 7 bases in between. In germline, CDR1 is SGHNT, CDR2 YENEEA. CDR3 nucleotides: TGTGCCAGCAGCTTAGGGCGGTCCAATGAGCAGTTCTTC. It encodes CASSLGRSNEQFF.

The chain has TRBV3-1 (or the pseudogene TRBV3-2) and TRBJ1-2; the D is unclear. The V and J ends lost 5 bases and 6 bases respectively, with 16 bases between them. The germline CDR1 and CDR2 sequences are LGHDT and YNNKEL (reference sequence). The CDR3 is made up of 14 amino acids. Written as DNA, the CDR3 is TGTGCCAGCAGCTCATCGTTAGGGAGAAATGGCTACACCTTC. Translated, it gives CASSSSLGRNGYTF.

The genes are TRBV9 and TRBJ2-2, with 10 bases fitting TRBD2. V was clipped by 0 bases and J by 0 bases; unmatched bases: 8. CDR3 length: 19 amino acids. Germline CDR1 reads SGDLS; CDR2 reads YYNGEE. The CDR3 reads CASSVGVLAGVPNTGELFF. The DNA for the CDR3 is TGTGCCAGCAGCGTAGGGGTTCTAGCGGGAGTCCCGAACACCGGGGAGCTGTTTTTT.

The genes are TRBV3-1 (or the pseudogene TRBV3-2) and TRBJ1-2; 7 nucleotides agree with TRBD1. Trimming took 4 bases from V and 4 from J; bases not matched to a gene: 18. Germline CDR1 is LGHDT and CDR2 is YNNKEL (reference sequence). This CDR3 region has 18 residues. CDR3: CASSLHTLQGEVSYGYTF. Written as DNA, the CDR3 is TGTGCCAGCAGCCTACATACCCTCCAGGGGGAGGTTAGCTATGGCTACACCTTC.

This clone turned up a few times. The J gene is TRBJ2-1, the V gene TRBV20-1, with 8 bases fitting TRBD2. The CDR3 contains 14 residues. CDR1 is DFQATT, CDR2 SNEGSKA, per germline (reference sequence). Losses at the gene ends were 3 bases for V and 9 bases for J; bases not matched to a gene: 10. For the CDR3, the DNA is TGCAGTGCTAGTAGGCGGGAGGATACGGGTGAGCAGTTCTTC. Translating gives CSASRREDTGEQFF.

The V call is TRBV5-4, the J call TRBJ2-7; 8 nucleotides agree with TRBD1. The CDR3 has 15 amino acids. Per the germline V gene, CDR1 is SGHNT and CDR2 is YYREEE (reference sequence). V lost 2 bases and J lost 2; bases outside the gene matches: 6. This chain's CDR3 is CASSFGQGGTYEQYF. DNA of the CDR3: TGTGCCAGCAGCTTCGGACAGGGAGGAACCTACGAGCAGTACTTC.

The chain employs TRBV27 and TRBJ2-1; possibly TRBD2 for D (6 bases). CDR3 length equals 14 residues. CDR1 is MNHEY, CDR2 SMNVEV, per germline (reference sequence). Trimming took off 6 bases at V and 10 bases at J, with 19 bases between the two ends. CDR3 residues: CASSRQWQGGEQFF. CDR3 coding DNA: TGTGCCAGCAGCCGACAGTGGCAGGGAGGCGAGCAGTTCTTC.

This clone was counted once. The chain joins TRBV14 to TRBJ2-7; 7 nucleotides agree with TRBD2. Germline CDR1 reads SGHDN; CDR2 reads FVKESK. The V and J ends lost 8 bases and 4 bases, in that order; junction bases with no gene match: 8. The length of the CDR3 is 13 residues. CDR3 coding DNA: TGTGCCAGCCGGGACGGGAGGTTTTACGAGCAGTACTTC. Residues: CASRDGRFYEQYF.

This clone was detected once. This chain links TRBV24-1 with TRBJ2-7; TRBD1 agrees at 11 bases. The CDR3 length is 15 residues. After removal of 3 bases from V and 6 bases from J, the junction contained 6 bases not matched to a gene. Germline V CDR1 and CDR2: KGHDR, SFDVKD. This CDR3 reads CATSDGGTGGFEQYF. CDR3 nucleotide sequence: TGTGCCACCAGTGATGGTGGGACAGGGGGTTTCGAGCAGTACTTC.

This chain joins TRBV29-1 and TRBJ1-1, with 7 bases fitting TRBD1. Germline V gives CDR1 SQVTM, CDR2 ANQGSEA. The length of the CDR3 is 12 residues. V dropped 7 bases and J dropped 5; count of bases not matched to a gene: 7. CDR3 nucleotide sequence: TGCAGCGCCCAAACAGGGGATACTGAAGCTTTCTTT. It is translated as CSAQTGDTEAFF.

V usage is TRBV18 and J usage is TRBJ1-4; 9 positions agree with TRBD1. Germline trimming cut 2 bases from V and 6 bases from J; bases unmatched to any gene: 7. This CDR3 is 16 amino acids long. CDR1 is KGHSH and CDR2 is LQKENI in the germline V gene. The CDR3 sequence: CASSPLYRDRDEKLFF. DNA for the CDR3: TGTGCCAGCTCACCATTATACCGGGACAGGGATGAAAAACTGTTTTTT.

The chain couples TRBV25-1 to TRBJ2-3; D not certain. CDR3 size: 13 residues. CDR1 and CDR2 from the germline V gene are MGHDK and SYGVNS. The germline V and J ends were trimmed by 5 bases and 1 base, with 7 bases remaining between them. The CDR3, as DNA: TGTGCCAGCAGTCTGCAGGGCACAGATACGCAGTATTTT. Protein sequence: CASSLQGTDTQYF.

The rearrangement joins TRBV5-1 to TRBJ2-5; 8 nucleotides agree with TRBD1. V shed 4 bases and J 5 bases; nucleotides not matched to a gene: 10. Looked up from germline, CDR1 is SGHRS and CDR2 is YFSETQ. The CDR3 covers 15 residues. This CDR3 reads CASSKGQGGRETQYF. CDR3 DNA: TGCGCCAGCAGCAAAGGACAGGGCGGTAGGGAGACCCAGTACTTC.

The chain combines TRBV5-1 with TRBJ2-7; 12 nucleotides match TRBD2. J gave up 5 bases and V 0 bases, and 3 bases lay outside the gene matches. Germline loops: CDR1 SGHRS, CDR2 YFSETQ. This CDR3 spans 15 amino acids. CDR3 DNA sequence: TGCGCCAGCAGCTTGGGGACTAGCGGGAAGGACGAGCAGTACTTC. Amino acid sequence: CASSLGTSGKDEQYF.

The chain is built from TRBV21-1 and TRBJ1-6; TRBD1 was called by the table and not checked on the DNA. TRBV21-1 is deemed a pseudogene. The CDR3 is made up of 17 amino acids. CDR3 sequence: CASSPLRDRAYNSPLHF. CDR3 bases: TGTGCCAGCAGCCCTCTCCGGGACAGGGCTTATAATTCACCCCTCCACTTT.

The chain has TRBV12-2 and TRBJ2-1; the table names TRBD2, a call not compared with the DNA. TRBV12-2 is classified as a pseudogene. The CDR3 is 20 amino acids. DNA for the CDR3: TGTGCAAGTCGCTTAGGCCCACACAGGGAGGGCAAAAGCTCCTACAATGAGCAGTTCTTC. Translating gives CASRLGPHREGKSSYNEQFF.